The 25 T cell receptor beta chains reported below all come from one sample, sequenced in a study of Graves' ophthalmopathy and Graves' hyperthyroidism. The authors amplified TCR beta CDR3 regions, and they did so from RNA transcripts for repertoire sequencing. The authors performed first-round RT-PCR with HTBI primers and then a second-round multiplex PCR. MiXCR was run by TCRdb on the multiplex PCR reads, yielding one entry per CDR3 protein. The sample has over 650,000 distinct CDR3 sequences; about two fifths are singletons. Specimen: peripheral blood. The source of these receptors is an adult man with Graves' ophthalmopathy.

This clonotype came up a few times. The chain has TRBV5-1 and TRBJ2-5; D is possibly TRBD2 (5 bases). The ends were cut back, 6 bases at V and 5 bases at J, with 20 bases in the middle. The CDR3 runs to 15 residues. The germline V gene has CDR1 SGHRS and CDR2 YFSETQ. In DNA, the CDR3 is TGCGCCAGCACGCCGGGAACTAGTTTAGGGGAGACCCAGTACTTC. This sequence encodes CASTPGTSLGETQYF.

This clonotype was seen just once. J is TRBJ1-5 and V is TRBV15; tentatively, D is TRBD1 (5 bases). V was shortened by 5 bases and J by 11 bases, with 19 bases between the two germline ends. Per the germline V gene, CDR1 is LNHNV and CDR2 is YYDKDF (reference sequence). The CDR3 is 14 residues long. The CDR3 is CATSGLAGGKTQHF. The CDR3 DNA reads as TGTGCCACCAGCGGACTAGCGGGGGGGAAGACCCAGCATTTT.

This clonotype was found many times. The chain employs TRBV29-1 and TRBJ2-2, with D possibly being TRBD1 (6 bases). CDR1 is SQVTM and CDR2 is ANQGSEA in the germline V gene. Deletions cut 7 bases from V and 5 bases from J, with 11 bases between. CDR3 length: 12 amino acids. CDR3 region: CSAPTGTGELFF. CDR3 nucleotide sequence: TGCAGCGCTCCAACAGGGACCGGGGAGCTGTTTTTT.

Notes on this clonotype: This may be a read error: a much more frequent sequence differs by one nucleotide. The rearrangement joins TRBV7-9 to TRBJ2-7, with TRBD2 matching 15 bases. V dropped 2 bases and J dropped 2; count of bases not matched to a gene: 1. From germline, CDR1 is SEHNR and CDR2 FQNEAQ (reference sequence). The CDR3 spans 16 residues. The CDR3 sequence: CASSLRTSGRAYEQYF. In nucleotides, the CDR3 is TGTGCCAGCAGCTTAAGGACTAGCGGGAGGGCCTACGAGCAGTACTTC.

J is TRBJ1-4 and V is TRBV30; D remains ambiguous. The CDR3 has 11 amino acids. Trimming removed 1 base from V and 7 bases from J, with 4 bases in between. Per germline, CDR1 GTSNPN and CDR2 SVGIG (reference sequence). The CDR3 sequence is CAWSAGEKLFF. CDR3 coding DNA: TGTGCCTGGAGTGCGGGTGAAAAACTGTTTTTT.

Remarks on this clonotype: A much more abundant neighbour one base away suggests this may be a read error. The chain has TRBV19 and TRBJ1-2; a weak D match, TRBD1 (6 bases). Germline V lookup: CDR1 LNHDA, CDR2 SQIVND (reference sequence). The CDR3 length is 16 residues. The ends were cut back, 5 bases at V and 4 bases at J, with 20 bases in the middle. The CDR3 reads CASSLAGTSNPYGYTF. The CDR3 bases are TGTGCCAGTAGTTTAGCCGGGACATCTAACCCCTATGGCTACACCTTC.

The chain couples TRBV11-1 to TRBJ2-7, with 8 bases that match TRBD1. This CDR3 contains 16 residues. The V gene's germline CDR1 is SGHAT and CDR2 FQDESV (reference sequence). Trimming cost V 6 bases and J 5 bases; bases outside gene matches: 15. Here the CDR3 DNA reads TGTGCCAGCAGAAAACCAGGACAGGGTTTATTAGACGAGCAGTACTTC. Translating gives CASRKPGQGLLDEQYF.

With respect to this clonotype: A much larger clone is a single base away; this may be a read error. This CDR3 is missing its conserved last phenylalanine or tryptophan, likely due to a read error. The CDR3 loop is CASSIRRDSNPYEQYL. CDR3 coding DNA: TGTGCCAGTAGTATCCGCCGTGACTCTAACCCCTACGAGCAGTACCTC. The rearrangement links TRBV19 to TRBJ2-7; no definite D call. Germline CDR1 is LNHDA and CDR2 is SQIVND (reference sequence). The V gene lost 3 bases and the J gene lost 2 bases, with 17 bases spanning the gap. The CDR3 extends over 16 amino acids.

This clonotype was seen many times. This chain uses TRBV20-1 with TRBJ2-7; tentative D call: TRBD1 (5 bases). The CDR3 runs 13 residues. The germline V gene encodes CDR1 DFQATT and CDR2 SNEGSKA (reference sequence). The V end was cut by 3 bases, the J end by 2 bases, with 11 bases between. CDR3 in amino acids: CSARKGLTYEQYF. CDR3 nucleotides: TGCAGTGCTAGGAAGGGGCTGACCTACGAGCAGTACTTC.

This clonotype came up many times. The V and J genes are TRBV5-5 and TRBJ2-7; D not certain. Trimming stripped 0 bases from V and 6 bases from J, with 7 bases between. This CDR3 has 12 residues. The germline CDR1 and CDR2 sequences are SGHKS and YYEKEE (reference sequence). The CDR3, as DNA: TGTGCCAGCAGCTTGGCCCCTAGCGAGCAGTACTTC. Translating gives CASSLAPSEQYF.

This clonotype occurred many times. V gene TRBV12-3 or TRBV12-4 combines with J gene TRBJ2-5; D perhaps matches TRBD2 (5 bases). The CDR3 sequence is 13 residues long. With 8 bases removed from V and 3 bases from J, the gap between germline ends came to 13 bases. The CDR3 loop reads CASGSAAEETQYF. The CDR3 coding sequence is TGTGCCAGCGGGTCCGCAGCGGAAGAGACCCAGTACTTC.

The chain links TRBV10-3 to TRBJ1-2; 7 bases fit TRBD1. This CDR3 spans 15 amino acids. CDR1 is ENHRY, CDR2 SYGVKD, per germline. Unmatched junction bases numbered 6, after V lost 3 bases and J lost 2 bases. CDR3: CAISEGRQGNYGYTF. The DNA for the CDR3 is TGTGCCATCAGTGAAGGGAGACAGGGAAACTATGGCTACACCTTC.

This clonotype showed up just a few times. The J gene is TRBJ2-3, the V gene TRBV25-1; TRBD2 matches 9 bases. Trimming removed 10 bases from V and 6 bases from J; junction bases left unmatched: 14. CDR3 length equals 15 residues. The germline CDR1 and CDR2 sequences are MGHDK and SYGVNS. The CDR3 bases are TGTGCCACCAGCGGACAGGCGGGAGGGCAGGATACGCAGTATTTT. Its protein product is CATSGQAGGQDTQYF.

This clonotype was seen at least ten times. The chain couples TRBV20-1 to TRBJ1-2; TRBD1 is a possible D gene (6 bases). Germline assignment: CDR1 DFQATT and CDR2 SNEGSKA (reference sequence). This CDR3 has 15 amino acids. Trimming took 4 bases from V and 0 from J, leaving 15 bases between them. CDR3 in amino acids: CSAKAGDVANYGYTF. In DNA form, the CDR3 reads TGCAGTGCTAAGGCAGGGGACGTTGCTAACTATGGCTACACCTTC.

About this clonotype: One junction end does not reproduce the germline sequence, and a read error may be involved. In DNA, the CDR3 is TGCGCCAGCAGGGACCCTGGGACGGGCGGTACTGAAGCTTTC. Amino acids: CASRDPGTGGTEAF. The chain employs TRBV10-2 and TRBJ2-6, with D perhaps given as TRBD1 or TRBD2 (5 bases each). The CDR3 runs 14 residues. The germline gives CDR1 WSHSY, CDR2 SAAADI.

The chain carries TRBV25-1 and TRBJ1-1, with 12 nucleotides matching TRBD1. This CDR3 region has 15 residues. CDR1 MGHDK and CDR2 SYGVNS come from the germline V gene. With 4 bases clipped from V and 8 bases from J, the junction kept 8 bases outside the gene matches. CDR3 sequence (DNA): TGTGCCAGCAGTGCCCCGGGACAGGGGGCCGCAGAAGCTTTCTTT. The encoded protein is CASSAPGQGAAEAFF.

On this clonotype itself: A single base separates this from a much larger clone, so it may be a read error. CDR3 sequence reads: CASGPTSGSSYEQYF. CDR3 nucleotide sequence: TGTGCCAGCGGCCCGACTAGCGGGAGTAGCTACGAGCAGTACTTC. The rearrangement joins TRBV7-2 to TRBJ2-7; 12 bases are a match to TRBD2. The CDR3 covers 15 residues. With 8 bases clipped from V and 3 bases from J, the junction kept 8 bases outside the gene matches. Per germline, CDR1 SGHTA and CDR2 FQGNSA. The full variable domain, in which reference TRBV7-2 and TRBJ2-7 provide the parts outside the CDR3, is GAGVSQSPSNKVTEKGKDVELRCDPISGHTALYWYRQSLGQGLEFLIYFQGNSAPDKSGLPSDRFSAERTGGSVSTLTIQRTQQEDSAVYLCASGPTSGSSYEQYFGPGTRLTVT.

The gene calls are TRBV7-2 and TRBJ1-1; no firm D call. There are 14 residues in the CDR3. Germline CDR1 reads SGHTA; CDR2 reads FQGNSA. V was trimmed by 2 bases and J by 1 base, leaving 8 bases between them. The DNA for the CDR3 is TGTGCCAGCAGCTTAATGAGGCAGAACACTGAAGCTTTCTTT. It is translated as CASSLMRQNTEAFF.

In its sample, this clonotype was seen many times. This chain links TRBV7-8 with TRBJ2-2, with 9 nucleotides matching TRBD2. Germline V gives CDR1 SGHVS, CDR2 FQNEAQ. CDR3 length equals 15 residues. Germline trimming cut 6 bases from V and 1 base from J; bases unmatched to any gene: 3. The CDR3: CASRQAGGNTGELFF. The CDR3 coding sequence is TGTGCCAGCAGACAAGCGGGGGGGAACACCGGGGAGCTGTTTTTT. Drawing the rest from reference TRBV7-8 and TRBJ2-2, the complete variable domain is GAGVSQSPRYKVAKRGQDVALRCDPISGHVSLFWYQQALGQGPEFLTYFQNEAQLDKSGLPSDRFFAERPEGSVSTLKIQRTQQEDSAVYLCASRQAGGNTGELFFGEGSRLTVL.

This rearrangement joins TRBV5-1 to TRBJ2-5, with 14 bases that match TRBD2. Germline CDR1 SGHRS, CDR2 YFSETQ. After removal of 0 bases from V and 5 bases from J, the junction contained 3 bases not matched to a gene. This CDR3 is 16 amino acids long. The DNA of the CDR3 is TGCGCCAGCAGCTTGGGACTAGCGGGGGGGCTGGAGACCCAGTACTTC. Its protein product is CASSLGLAGGLETQYF.

This clonotype was observed many times. CDR3 region: CSARGRVNPSEQYF. The CDR3 DNA reads TGCAGTGCTAGAGGGAGGGTCAATCCGAGTGAGCAGTACTTC. This chain joins TRBV20-1 and TRBJ2-7; possible D gene TRBD2, 6 bases. The V gene lost 1 base and the J gene lost 7 bases, with 17 bases spanning the gap. The length of the CDR3 is 14 residues. Germline CDR1 is DFQATT and CDR2 is SNEGSKA (reference sequence).

In its sample, this clonotype was seen a few times. The gene calls are TRBV20-1 and TRBJ2-3, with D perhaps TRBD1 (5 bases). Germline CDR1 DFQATT, CDR2 SNEGSKA (reference sequence). Trimming shortened V by 1 base and J by 6 bases, and 8 bases separated the two germline ends. The CDR3 is 12 amino acids. CDR3 region: CSARAQEDTQYF. CDR3 sequence (DNA): TGCAGTGCTAGAGCACAGGAGGATACGCAGTATTTT.

The chain is built from TRBV18 and TRBJ2-2, with D unresolved. In germline, CDR1 is KGHSH, CDR2 LQKENI. The CDR3 consists of 12 residues. V was clipped by 4 bases and J by 5 bases, with 5 bases between them. The DNA for the CDR3 is TGTGCCAGCTCACACACTACCGGGGAGCTGTTTTTT. Translation: CASSHTTGELFF. The whole variable domain, filled in from reference TRBV18 and TRBJ2-2, reads NAGVMQNPRHLVRRRGQEARLRCSPMKGHSHVYWYRQLPEEGLKFMVYLQKENIIDESGMPKERFSAEFPKEGPSILRIQQVVRGDSAAYFCASSHTTGELFFGEGSRLTVL.

Of note for this clonotype: Since no conserved phenylalanine or tryptophan closes the CDR3, a read error is the likely cause. The DNA is left out, because the CDR3 cannot be placed on it with certainty; the CDR3 is given as TCRdb lists it. The V and J genes are TRBV2 and TRBJ1-4; the table gives TRBD1 as D, unverified against the DNA. The germline gives CDR1 SNHLY, CDR2 FYNNEI. The CDR3 contains 10 residues when both ends are counted. The CDR3 reads CASSYEGAGY.

The V call is TRBV10-3, the J call TRBJ1-6; D might be TRBD1 (6 bases). The germline gives CDR1 ENHRY, CDR2 SYGVKD. CDR3 length: 16 residues. V lost 8 bases and J 11 bases, leaving 25 bases between the germline ends. In DNA, the CDR3 is TGTGCCATCGGCGAGGGGGGGGAGGGCGGCCTGCCACCCCTCCACTTT. It encodes CAIGEGGEGGLPPLHF.